The 3 T cell receptor beta chains below were found in one sample sequenced in a study of shared clonotypes between healthy human individuals. Assay used: immunoSEQ multiplex PCR; TCRdb lists only in-frame clones, some missing. The sample holds about 520,000 clones; almost 80% are singletons and the top ten take around 12%. The specimen was PBMCs. The receptors come from a woman in her thirties or forties in good health. Some clones in this sample may be carry-over from other donors' samples.

The CDR3 reads CASSFLANGEQYF. DNA of the CDR3: TGTGCCAGCAGTTTCCTAGCGAACGGCGAGCAGTACTTC. V is TRBV27 and J is TRBJ2-7, with D maybe TRBD2 (6 bases). From germline, CDR1 is MNHEY and CDR2 SMNVEV (reference sequence). V was cut by 3 bases and J by 6 bases, with 12 bases left in between. The CDR3 sequence is 13 residues long.

This clone was counted between two and nine times. This rearrangement joins TRBV30 to TRBJ1-1; no clear D. Germline values: CDR1 GTSNPN, CDR2 SVGIG (reference sequence). Trimming left V 7 bases short and J 0 bases short, with 12 bases between. The CDR3 has 13 residues. The CDR3 spells CAFWSSVNTEAFF. The CDR3 DNA reads as TGTGCCTTCTGGTCCAGCGTGAACACTGAAGCTTTCTTT.

This rearrangement joins TRBV6-6 to TRBJ1-2, with 9 positions matching TRBD1. The CDR3 loop spans 14 amino acids. The V gene end was trimmed by 6 bases and the J gene end by 4 bases; junction bases not matched to a gene: 6. Germline CDR1 is MNHNY and CDR2 is SVGAGI (reference sequence). In nucleotides, the CDR3 is TGTGCCAGCAGGATACCGGGACAGGGCTATGGCTACACCTTC. It yields the protein CASRIPGQGYGYTF.